The 12 T cell receptor beta chains given below trace back to one sample, sequenced in a study of cytomegalovirus exposure and HLA in healthy donors. PCR employed 60 Vbeta and 13 Jbeta primers. Sequencing was performed with immunoSEQ multiplex PCR; in TCRdb, only in-frame clones are kept and a portion is missing. The top ten clones hold around 1.5% of a sample with a few hundred thousand clones, about 83% of them seen once. The sample consisted of PBMCs. These receptors all come from a girl aged 5-17 years in good health and CMV-seronegative.

This sequence joins TRBV7-2 and TRBJ2-1; maybe TRBD2 (6 bases). V gave up 1 base and J gave up 8 bases, with 12 bases separating them. This CDR3 contains 14 residues. Germline values: CDR1 SGHTA, CDR2 FQGNSA. The CDR3 DNA is TGTGCCAGCAGCTTAGACGGGACTTTGGATGAGCAGTTCTTC. Translation gives CASSLDGTLDEQFF.

The rearrangement uses TRBV5-1 and TRBJ1-4; D is perhaps TRBD1 (6 bases). The CDR3 sequence is 16 residues long. Trimming took off 0 bases at V and 2 bases at J, with 11 bases between the two ends. Germline V lookup: CDR1 SGHRS, CDR2 YFSETQ. The CDR3 is CASSLDQGSTNEKLFF. The CDR3 nucleotides read TGCGCCAGCAGCTTGGACCAGGGGTCTACTAATGAAAAACTGTTTTTT.

This clone was counted many times. This chain uses TRBV6-1 with TRBJ1-4, with 7 bases fitting TRBD1. The CDR3 is 15 residues long. CDR1 is MNHNS and CDR2 is SASEGT in the germline V gene. The trim removed 1 base at V and 5 bases at J, leaving 4 bases unmatched. CDR3 residues: CASSEGSGGNEKLFF. CDR3 nucleotide sequence: TGTGCCAGCAGTGAAGGCTCAGGGGGAAATGAAAAACTGTTTTTT.

The chain has TRBV4-2 and TRBJ2-3; 8 bases align to TRBD2. V gave up 4 bases and J gave up 0 bases; unmatched junction bases: 12. CDR1 LGHNA and CDR2 YNFKEQ come from the germline V gene. The CDR3 has 18 residues. The CDR3 DNA is TGTGCCAGCAGCCCTCTGGGTAGCGGGGATTCTAGCACAGATACGCAGTATTTT. This gives the protein CASSPLGSGDSSTDTQYF.

V gene TRBV11-2 combines with J gene TRBJ2-7; 7 nucleotides line up with TRBD2. The ends lost 0 bases at V and 3 bases at J; junction bases unmatched: 5. CDR1 is SGHAT and CDR2 is FQNNGV in the germline V gene. The CDR3 extends over 15 amino acids. For the CDR3, the DNA is TGTGCCAGCAGCTTAGACCCGACTAGCTTCTACGAGCAGTACTTC. It codes for CASSLDPTSFYEQYF. The variable domain in full, completed from reference TRBV11-2 and TRBJ2-7, reads EAGVAQSPRYKIIEKRQSVAFWCNPISGHATLYWYQQILGQGPKLLIQFQNNGVVDDSQLPKDRFSAERLKGVDSTLKIQPAKLEDSAVYLCASSLDPTSFYEQYFGPGTRLTVT.

This clone turned up a few times. This rearrangement joins TRBV14 to TRBJ1-1; 8 positions match TRBD1. Germline V gives CDR1 SGHDN, CDR2 FVKESK. The CDR3 has 12 residues. With 3 bases clipped from V and 8 bases from J, the junction kept 2 bases outside the gene matches. The CDR3 DNA is TGTGCCAGCAGCCACTCAGGGGGCGAAGCTTTCTTT. It specifies CASSHSGGEAFF.

The genes are TRBV11-3 and TRBJ2-3; D is unresolved. This CDR3 comprises 13 residues. V shed 5 bases and J shed 6 bases, with 12 bases lying between them. Looked up from germline, CDR1 is SGHNT and CDR2 is YENEEA. The CDR3 DNA reads as TGTGCCAGCAGCCAGACAATCGCTGATACGCAGTATTTT. The encoded protein is CASSQTIADTQYF.

This chain joins TRBV21-1 and TRBJ1-3; TRBD1, the table's D call, lacks a check against the DNA. TRBV21-1 is designated a pseudogene. This CDR3 is 19 amino acids long. CDR3 bases: TGTGCCAGCAGCAAACCGCCCCTGAGACAGATGAGCTCTGGAAACACCATATATTTT. Its protein is CASSKPPLRQMSSGNTIYF.

This chain joins TRBV28 and TRBJ1-1; D perhaps matches TRBD1 (6 bases). The V gene's germline CDR1 is MDHEN and CDR2 SYDVKM. The CDR3 length is 12 residues. V lost 6 bases to trimming and J lost 11 bases, with 16 bases between them. This chain's CDR3 is CASSRRTAKAFF. CDR3 bases: TGTGCCAGCAGCCGAAGGACAGCTAAGGCTTTCTTT.

J is TRBJ1-3 and V is TRBV6-5; 8 bases line up with TRBD1. The germline CDR1 and CDR2 sequences are MNHEY and SVGAGI. V was pared by 5 bases and J by 2 bases, with 5 bases of the junction left unmatched. The CDR3 runs 15 residues. Here the CDR3 DNA reads TGTGCCAGCAGTCGTACAGGGGGTCCTGGAAACACCATATATTTT. Its translation: CASSRTGGPGNTIYF.

The V gene is TRBV7-9, the J gene TRBJ1-1; 8 nucleotides align to TRBD1. Germline V gene sequence: CDR1 SEHNR, CDR2 FQNEAQ (reference sequence). CDR3 length: 13 amino acids. Germline trimming cut 8 bases from V and 0 bases from J; bases unmatched to any gene: 2. The CDR3 reads CASRTGMNTEAFF. The CDR3 DNA sequence: TGTGCCAGCCGGACAGGGATGAACACTGAAGCTTTCTTT.

This rearrangement joins TRBV29-1 to TRBJ1-2; 7 bases fit TRBD1. Trimming at V came to 6 bases and at J to 3 bases, leaving 7 bases not matched to a gene. CDR1 and CDR2 (germline): SQVTM, ANQGSEA. This CDR3 region has 13 residues. The CDR3 loop is CSVDPGTDYGYTF. For the CDR3, the DNA is TGCAGCGTGGACCCCGGGACAGACTATGGCTACACCTTC.